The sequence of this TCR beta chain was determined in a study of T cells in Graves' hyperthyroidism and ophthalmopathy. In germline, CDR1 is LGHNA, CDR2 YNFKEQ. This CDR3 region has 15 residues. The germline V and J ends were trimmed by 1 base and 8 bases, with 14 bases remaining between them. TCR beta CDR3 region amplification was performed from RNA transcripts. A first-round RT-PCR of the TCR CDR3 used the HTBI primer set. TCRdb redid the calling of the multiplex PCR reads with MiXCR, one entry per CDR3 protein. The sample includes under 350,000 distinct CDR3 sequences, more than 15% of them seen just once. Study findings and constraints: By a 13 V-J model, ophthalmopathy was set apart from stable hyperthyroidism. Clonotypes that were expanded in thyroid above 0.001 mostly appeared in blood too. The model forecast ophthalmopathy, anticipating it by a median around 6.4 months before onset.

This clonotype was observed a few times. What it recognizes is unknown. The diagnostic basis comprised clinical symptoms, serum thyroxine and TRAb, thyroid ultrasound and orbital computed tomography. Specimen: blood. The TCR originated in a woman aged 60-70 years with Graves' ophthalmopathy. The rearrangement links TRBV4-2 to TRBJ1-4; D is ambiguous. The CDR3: CASSQGNGDREKLFF. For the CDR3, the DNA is TGTGCCAGCAGCCAAGGGAACGGGGATCGGGAAAAACTGTTTTTT.